These 8 T cell receptor beta chains were all obtained from the same sample, sequenced in a study of blood T cell repertoires in COVID-19. TCRdb's table, derived via immunoSEQ multiplex PCR, lists solely in-frame clones and lacks some. The sample consists of 130,000 to 150,000 clones, around nine tenths of them appearing once. Source material: peripheral blood. The receptors were sampled from a human donor in a cohort sampled during active COVID-19.

The chain combines TRBV7-2 with TRBJ1-2; the D gene is possibly TRBD1 (6 bases). This CDR3 has 16 residues. V was pared by 3 bases and J by 7 bases, with 21 bases between. Per the germline V gene, CDR1 is SGHTA and CDR2 is FQGNSA. In DNA, the CDR3 is TGTGCCAGCAGCTTTGCGGGGGGCGTAGGAGTAGGTGGCTACACCTTC. This translates into CASSFAGGVGVGGYTF. Full variable domain (outside the CDR3, taken from reference TRBV7-2 and TRBJ1-2): GAGVSQSPSNKVTEKGKDVELRCDPISGHTALYWYRQSLGQGLEFLIYFQGNSAPDKSGLPSDRFSAERTGGSVSTLTIQRTQQEDSAVYLCASSFAGGVGVGGYTFGSGTRLTVV.

The chain employs TRBV28 and TRBJ1-2, with 8 bases fitting TRBD1. CDR3 length: 13 amino acids. V dropped 9 bases and J dropped 7; count of bases not matched to a gene: 10. Germline CDR1 and CDR2: MDHEN and SYDVKM. CDR3 nucleotide sequence: TGTGCCAGTGGGACAGGCCGGGTAGGTGGCTACACCTTC. This translates into CASGTGRVGGYTF.

The chain carries TRBV30 and TRBJ2-1, with 8 positions matching TRBD1. Germline lookup yields CDR1 GTSNPN and CDR2 SVGIG (reference sequence). The junction had 1 base not matched to a gene; V was cut back by 2 bases and J by 7 bases. The CDR3 has 12 amino acids. The chain's CDR3 is CAWSRQGNEQFF. The CDR3, as DNA: TGTGCCTGGAGTCGACAGGGGAATGAGCAGTTCTTC.

The chain is built from TRBV7-3 and TRBJ2-6, with TRBD2 identical over 11 bases. CDR1 and CDR2 from the germline V gene are SGHTA and FQGTGA. There are 17 residues in the CDR3. V dropped 4 bases and J dropped 0; count of bases not matched to a gene: 2. The CDR3 nucleotides are TGTGCCAGCAGCTCTAGCGGGAGGTCCTCTGGGGCCAACGTCCTGACTTTC. It yields the protein CASSSSGRSSGANVLTF.

The CDR3 bases are TGTGCCAGCTCACGTCCATACAGGTTGAACACCGGGGAGCTGTTTTTT. It translates to CASSRPYRLNTGELFF. This chain joins TRBV18 and TRBJ2-2; tentative D call: TRBD1 (5 bases). CDR1 and CDR2 from the germline V gene are KGHSH and LQKENI. This CDR3 is built from 16 residues. Trimming shortened V by 4 bases and J by 1 base, and 13 bases separated the two germline ends.

The CDR3 region has the DNA TGTGCCAGCAGTTCGTTGCGACAGTTGAACACTGAAGCTTTCTTT. Encoded protein: CASSSLRQLNTEAFF. The J gene is TRBJ1-1, the V gene TRBV6-2 or TRBV6-3; tentative D call: TRBD1 (5 bases). The CDR3 is 15 amino acids. V was shortened by 4 bases and J by 0 bases, with 12 bases between the two germline ends. The germline V gene has CDR1 MNHEY and CDR2 SVGEGT.

CDR3 DNA sequence: TGTGCCAGCAGCTTAGTAAGGGCGGGGGGGCGAAATGAGCAGTTCTTC. It encodes CASSLVRAGGRNEQFF. The rearrangement joins TRBV11-2 to TRBJ2-1; 9 bases agree with TRBD2. Germline V CDR1 and CDR2: SGHAT, FQNNGV. Unmatched junction bases numbered 8, after V lost 1 base and J lost 7 bases. This CDR3 spans 16 amino acids.

The chain has TRBV6-6 and TRBJ2-3, with D maybe TRBD1 (6 bases). The V gene lost 8 bases and the J gene lost 3 bases, with 9 bases spanning the gap. Per the germline V gene, CDR1 is MNHNY and CDR2 is SVGAGI (reference sequence). The CDR3 runs 12 residues. The CDR3 region is CASFRGTDTQYF. The CDR3 DNA reads as TGTGCCAGCTTCAGGGGAACAGATACGCAGTATTTT.